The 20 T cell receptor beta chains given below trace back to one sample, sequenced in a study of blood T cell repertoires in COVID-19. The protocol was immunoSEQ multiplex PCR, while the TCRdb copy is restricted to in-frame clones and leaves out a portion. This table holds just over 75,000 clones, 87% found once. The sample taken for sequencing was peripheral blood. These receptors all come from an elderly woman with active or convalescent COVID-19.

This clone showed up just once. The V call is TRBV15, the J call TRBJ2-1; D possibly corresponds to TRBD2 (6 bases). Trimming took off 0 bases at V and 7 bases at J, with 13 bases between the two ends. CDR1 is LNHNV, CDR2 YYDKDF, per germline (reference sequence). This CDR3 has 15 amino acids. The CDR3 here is CATSRDRWGVNEQFF. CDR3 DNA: TGTGCCACCAGCAGAGACCGATGGGGGGTTAATGAGCAGTTCTTC. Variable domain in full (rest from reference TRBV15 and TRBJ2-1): DAMVIQNPRYQVTQFGKPVTLSCSQTLNHNVMYWYQQKSSQAPKLLFHYYDKDFNNEADTPDNFQSRRPNTSFCFLDIRSPGLGDTAMYLCATSRDRWGVNEQFFGPGTRLTVL.

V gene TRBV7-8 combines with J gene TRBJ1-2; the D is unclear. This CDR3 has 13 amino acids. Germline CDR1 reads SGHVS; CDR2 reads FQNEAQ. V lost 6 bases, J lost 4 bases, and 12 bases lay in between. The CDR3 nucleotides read TGTGCCAGCAGTCCTGCTAGGCTCTATGGCTACACCTTC. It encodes CASSPARLYGYTF.

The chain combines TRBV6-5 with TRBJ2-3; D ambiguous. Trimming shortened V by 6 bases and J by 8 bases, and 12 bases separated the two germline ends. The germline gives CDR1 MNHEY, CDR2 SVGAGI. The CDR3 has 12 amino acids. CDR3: CASSPSTGTQYF. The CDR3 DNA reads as TGTGCCAGCAGCCCCTCGACGGGTACGCAGTATTTT.

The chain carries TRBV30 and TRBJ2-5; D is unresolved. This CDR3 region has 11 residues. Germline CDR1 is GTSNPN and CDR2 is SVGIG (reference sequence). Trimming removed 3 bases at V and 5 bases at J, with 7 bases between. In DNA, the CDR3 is TGTGCCTGGAGCGGAGAGGAGACCCAGTACTTC. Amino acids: CAWSGEETQYF. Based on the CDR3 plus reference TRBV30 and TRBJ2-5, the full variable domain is SQTIHQWPATLVQPVGSPLSLECTVEGTSNPNLYWYRQAAGRGLQLLFYSVGIGQISSEVPQNLSASRPQDRQFILSSKKLLLSDSGFYLCAWSGEETQYFGPGTRLLVL.

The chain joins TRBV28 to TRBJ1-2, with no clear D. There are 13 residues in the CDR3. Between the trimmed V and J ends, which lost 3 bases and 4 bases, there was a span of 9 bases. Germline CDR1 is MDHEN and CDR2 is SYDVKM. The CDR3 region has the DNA TGTGCCAGCAGTTTGGGCAGCCTCTATGGCTACACCTTC. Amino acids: CASSLGSLYGYTF.

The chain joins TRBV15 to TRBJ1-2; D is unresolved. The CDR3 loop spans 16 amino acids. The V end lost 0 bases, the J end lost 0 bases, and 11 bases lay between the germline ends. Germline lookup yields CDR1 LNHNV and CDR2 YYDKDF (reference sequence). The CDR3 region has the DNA TGTGCCACCAGCAGAGATAATACGCTAGCTAACTATGGCTACACCTTC. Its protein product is CATSRDNTLANYGYTF.

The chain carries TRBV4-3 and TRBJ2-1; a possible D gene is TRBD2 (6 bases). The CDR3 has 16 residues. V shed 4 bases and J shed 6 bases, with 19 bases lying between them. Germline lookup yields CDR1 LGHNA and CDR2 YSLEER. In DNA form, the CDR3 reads TGCGCCAGCAGCCCGCAAACCGCTCGGGACTTCAATGAGCAGTTCTTC. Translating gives CASSPQTARDFNEQFF.

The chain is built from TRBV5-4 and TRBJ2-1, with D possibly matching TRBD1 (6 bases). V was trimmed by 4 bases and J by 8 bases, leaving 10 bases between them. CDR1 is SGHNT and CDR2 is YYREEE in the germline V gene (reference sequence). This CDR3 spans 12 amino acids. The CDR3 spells CASSRKGDEQFF. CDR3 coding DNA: TGTGCCAGCAGCCGGAAGGGGGATGAGCAGTTCTTC.

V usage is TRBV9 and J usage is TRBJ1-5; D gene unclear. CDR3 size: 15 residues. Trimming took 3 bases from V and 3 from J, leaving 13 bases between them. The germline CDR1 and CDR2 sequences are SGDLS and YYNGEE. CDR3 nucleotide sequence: TGTGCCAGCAGCGCGACCGACGGGAACAATCAGCCCCAGCATTTT. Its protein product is CASSATDGNNQPQHF. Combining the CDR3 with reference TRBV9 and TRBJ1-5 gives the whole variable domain DSGVTQTPKHLITATGQRVTLRCSPRSGDLSVYWYQQSLDQGLQFLIQYYNGEERAKGNILERFSAQQFPDLHSELNLSSLELGDSALYFCASSATDGNNQPQHFGDGTRLSIL.

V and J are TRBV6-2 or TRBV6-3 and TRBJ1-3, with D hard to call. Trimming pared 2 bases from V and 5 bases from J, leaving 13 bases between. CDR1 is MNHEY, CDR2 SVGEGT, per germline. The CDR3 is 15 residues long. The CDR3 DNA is TGTGCCAGCAGTTACGGCTCTACGGGGAGAAACACCATATATTTT. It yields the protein CASSYGSTGRNTIYF.

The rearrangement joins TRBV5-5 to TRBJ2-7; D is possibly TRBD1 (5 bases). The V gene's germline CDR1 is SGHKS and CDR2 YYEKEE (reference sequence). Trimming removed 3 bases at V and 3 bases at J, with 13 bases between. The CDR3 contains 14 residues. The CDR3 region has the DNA TGTGCCAGCAGCTCGCGGTCAGGGTTCTACGAGCAGTACTTC. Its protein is CASSSRSGFYEQYF.

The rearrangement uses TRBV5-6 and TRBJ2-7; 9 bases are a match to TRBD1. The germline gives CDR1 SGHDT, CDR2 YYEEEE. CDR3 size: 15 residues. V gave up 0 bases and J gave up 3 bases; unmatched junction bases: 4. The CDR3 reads CASSLVQGQGYEQYF. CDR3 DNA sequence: TGTGCCAGCAGCTTGGTCCAGGGACAGGGCTACGAGCAGTACTTC.

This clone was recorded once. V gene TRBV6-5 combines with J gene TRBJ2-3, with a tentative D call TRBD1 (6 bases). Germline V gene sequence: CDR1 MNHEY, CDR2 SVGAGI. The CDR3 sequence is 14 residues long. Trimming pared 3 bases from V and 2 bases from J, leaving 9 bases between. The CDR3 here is CASSYNRDTDTQYF. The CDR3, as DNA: TGTGCCAGCAGTTATAACAGGGACACAGATACGCAGTATTTT.

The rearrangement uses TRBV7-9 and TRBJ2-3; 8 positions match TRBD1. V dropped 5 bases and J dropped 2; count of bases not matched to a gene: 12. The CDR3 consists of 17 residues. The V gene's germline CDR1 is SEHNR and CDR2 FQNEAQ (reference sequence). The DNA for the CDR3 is TGTGCCAGCAGCCTGTGGGGTCGGACAGGGTTCACAGATACGCAGTATTTT. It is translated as CASSLWGRTGFTDTQYF.

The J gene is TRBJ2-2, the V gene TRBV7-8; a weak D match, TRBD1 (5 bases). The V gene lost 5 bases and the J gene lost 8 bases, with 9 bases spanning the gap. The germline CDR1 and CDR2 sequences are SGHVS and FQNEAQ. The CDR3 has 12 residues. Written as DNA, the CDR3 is TGTGCCAGCAGCCCAGGGTGGGGGGAGCTGTTTTTT. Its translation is CASSPGWGELFF. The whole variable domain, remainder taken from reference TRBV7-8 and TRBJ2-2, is GAGVSQSPRYKVAKRGQDVALRCDPISGHVSLFWYQQALGQGPEFLTYFQNEAQLDKSGLPSDRFFAERPEGSVSTLKIQRTQQEDSAVYLCASSPGWGELFFGEGSRLTVL.

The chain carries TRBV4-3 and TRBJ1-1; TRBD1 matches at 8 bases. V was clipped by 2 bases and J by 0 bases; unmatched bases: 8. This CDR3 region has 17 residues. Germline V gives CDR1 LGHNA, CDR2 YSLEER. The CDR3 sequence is CASSQSGTGDMNTEAFF. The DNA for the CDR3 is TGCGCCAGCAGCCAAAGCGGGACAGGTGACATGAACACTGAAGCTTTCTTT.

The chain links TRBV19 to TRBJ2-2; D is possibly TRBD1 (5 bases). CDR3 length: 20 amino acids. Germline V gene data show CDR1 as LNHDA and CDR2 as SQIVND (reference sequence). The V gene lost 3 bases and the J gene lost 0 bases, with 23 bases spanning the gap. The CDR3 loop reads CASSILKDTNKSANTGELFF. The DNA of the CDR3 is TGTGCCAGTAGTATCTTGAAGGACACCAATAAGTCCGCGAACACCGGGGAGCTGTTTTTT.

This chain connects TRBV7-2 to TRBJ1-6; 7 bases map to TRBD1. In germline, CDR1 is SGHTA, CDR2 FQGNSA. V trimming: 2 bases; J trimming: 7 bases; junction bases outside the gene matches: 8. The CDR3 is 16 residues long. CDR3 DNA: TGTGCCAGCAGCTTAACCCCCCAGACAGGGAATTCACCCCTCCACTTT. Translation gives CASSLTPQTGNSPLHF. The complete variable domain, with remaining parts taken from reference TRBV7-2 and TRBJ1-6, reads GAGVSQSPSNKVTEKGKDVELRCDPISGHTALYWYRQSLGQGLEFLIYFQGNSAPDKSGLPSDRFSAERTGGSVSTLTIQRTQQEDSAVYLCASSLTPQTGNSPLHFGNGTRLTVT.

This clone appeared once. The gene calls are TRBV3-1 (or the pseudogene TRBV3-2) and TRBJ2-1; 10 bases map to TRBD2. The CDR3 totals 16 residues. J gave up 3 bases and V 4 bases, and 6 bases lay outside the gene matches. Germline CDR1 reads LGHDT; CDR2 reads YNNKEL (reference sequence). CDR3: CASSPRTSGFYNEQFF. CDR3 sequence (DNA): TGTGCCAGCAGCCCACGGACTAGCGGTTTCTACAATGAGCAGTTCTTC.

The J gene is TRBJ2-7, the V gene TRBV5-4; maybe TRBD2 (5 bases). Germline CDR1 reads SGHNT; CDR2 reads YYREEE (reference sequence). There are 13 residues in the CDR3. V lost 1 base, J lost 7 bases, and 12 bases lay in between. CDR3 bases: TGTGCCAGCAGCTTGAGTCGGGAAAGGGAGCAGTACTTC. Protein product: CASSLSREREQYF.